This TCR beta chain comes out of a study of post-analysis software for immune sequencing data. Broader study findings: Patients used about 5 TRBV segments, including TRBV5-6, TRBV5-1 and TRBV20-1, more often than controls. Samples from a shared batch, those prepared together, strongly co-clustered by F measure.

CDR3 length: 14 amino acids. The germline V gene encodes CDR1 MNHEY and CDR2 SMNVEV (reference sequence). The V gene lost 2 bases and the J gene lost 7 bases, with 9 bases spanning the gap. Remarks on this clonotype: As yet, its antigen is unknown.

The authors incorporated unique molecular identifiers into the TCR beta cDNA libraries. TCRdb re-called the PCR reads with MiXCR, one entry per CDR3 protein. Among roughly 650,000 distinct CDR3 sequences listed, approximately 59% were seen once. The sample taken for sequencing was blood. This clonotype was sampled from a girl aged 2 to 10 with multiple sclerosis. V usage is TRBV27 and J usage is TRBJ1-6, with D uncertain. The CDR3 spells CASSLKGLNSPLHF. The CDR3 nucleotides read TGTGCCAGCAGTTTAAAGGGTCTAAATTCACCCCTCCACTTT.